A single sample gave rise to the 17 T cell receptor beta chains below, sequenced in a study of T-cell reconstitution after alpha-beta-depleted transplantation in children. Preparing the TCRbeta library involved the use of unique molecular identifiers. TCRdb used MiXCR to reprocess the PCR reads, holding one entry per CDR3 protein. The data show approximately 500,000 distinct CDR3 sequences, roughly a tenth seen once. Sequenced material: PBMCs, taken before TCRalphabeta/CD19-depleted stem cell transplant. The receptor source for this set is a child under 10 years old with inherited bone marrow failure, due to receive a stem cell transplant.

This clonotype was observed many times. The CDR3 region has the DNA TGTGCCAGCAGTTACGGGGATCTAACTGAAGCTTTCTTT. It is translated as CASSYGDLTEAFF. The rearrangement links TRBV6-5 to TRBJ1-1; D unclear. This CDR3 is built from 13 residues. Looked up from germline, CDR1 is MNHEY and CDR2 is SVGAGI. V was pared by 2 bases and J by 5 bases, with 9 bases between.

V gene TRBV27 combines with J gene TRBJ1-6; D remains unclear. Trimming removed 6 bases from V and 7 bases from J, with 13 bases in between. CDR1 is MNHEY, CDR2 SMNVEV, per germline (reference sequence). The CDR3 is made up of 14 amino acids. CDR3 in amino acids: CASRPGGSNSPLHF. CDR3 DNA sequence: TGTGCCAGCAGACCGGGAGGGAGCAATTCACCCCTCCACTTT.

V is TRBV6-2 or TRBV6-3 and J is TRBJ2-2; possibly TRBD1 or TRBD2 for D (5 bases each). V was cut by 7 bases and J by 3 bases, with 18 bases left in between. In germline, CDR1 is MNHEY, CDR2 SVGEGT. The CDR3 has 16 residues. In DNA, the CDR3 is TGTGCCAGCATGCTGTACGGGGCACTCTACACCGGGGAGCTGTTTTTT. This codes for CASMLYGALYTGELFF.

Many counts were recorded for this clonotype. This chain connects TRBV12-3 or TRBV12-4 to TRBJ2-5; D is possibly TRBD2 (5 bases). With 6 bases removed from V and 2 bases from J, the gap between germline ends came to 19 bases. The CDR3 runs 16 residues. This CDR3 reads CASRQEGLDPQETQYF. The CDR3 DNA reads as TGTGCCAGCAGACAAGAGGGCCTAGACCCGCAAGAGACCCAGTACTTC.

This chain links TRBV12-3 or TRBV12-4 with TRBJ1-2, with 9 positions matching TRBD1. This CDR3 has 14 residues. V was clipped by 6 bases and J by 4 bases; unmatched bases: 6. The CDR3 coding sequence is TGTGCCAGCAGGGCCGGACAGGGGATCTATGGCTACACCTTC. This gives the protein CASRAGQGIYGYTF.

This clonotype was seen at least ten times. CDR3 amino acids: CATSRDNYNEQFF. The CDR3 region has the DNA TGTGCCACCAGCAGAGATAACTACAATGAGCAGTTCTTC. V usage is TRBV15 and J usage is TRBJ2-1, with D unclear. V lost 0 bases to trimming and J lost 3 bases, with 3 bases between them. Germline V lookup: CDR1 LNHNV, CDR2 YYDKDF (reference sequence). The CDR3 has 13 residues.

This clonotype occurred many times. This chain uses TRBV12-3 or TRBV12-4 with TRBJ1-1; D is perhaps TRBD1 (5 bases). This CDR3 comprises 12 residues. V was pared by 6 bases and J by 6 bases, with 11 bases between. The CDR3 here is CASSRGTPEAFF. The CDR3, as DNA: TGTGCCAGCAGCCGGGGGACGCCTGAAGCTTTCTTT.

This clonotype occurred many times. For the CDR3, the DNA is TGTGCCAGCAGCGCTCGACTAGCGGGTGTTATCGAGCAGTACTTC. Translated: CASSARLAGVIEQYF. The chain is built from TRBV7-9 and TRBJ2-7; 10 bases line up with TRBD2. This CDR3 is built from 15 residues. Trimming removed 5 bases from V and 6 bases from J; junction bases left unmatched: 10. Germline loops: CDR1 SEHNR, CDR2 FQNEAQ (reference sequence).

This clonotype showed up many times. The rearrangement links TRBV5-1 to TRBJ1-2; D unresolved. CDR3 size: 14 residues. From germline, CDR1 is SGHRS and CDR2 YFSETQ. Trimming took off 3 bases at V and 4 bases at J, with 13 bases between the two ends. CDR3 bases: TGCGCCAGCAGCTACGGAACGGGCGGCTATGGCTACACCTTC. Amino acids: CASSYGTGGYGYTF.

This clonotype was counted at least ten times. The V and J genes are TRBV6-1 and TRBJ1-6; no reliable D call. The V gene's germline CDR1 is MNHNS and CDR2 SASEGT. V shed 2 bases and J shed 6 bases, with 8 bases lying between them. The CDR3 covers 14 residues. This chain's CDR3 is CASSEIKGNSPLHF. CDR3 bases: TGTGCCAGCAGTGAAATCAAGGGTAATTCACCCCTCCACTTT.

The chain combines TRBV30 with TRBJ2-7; the D is unclear. The germline V and J ends were trimmed by 3 bases and 7 bases, with 13 bases remaining between them. From germline, CDR1 is GTSNPN and CDR2 SVGIG (reference sequence). The CDR3 is 12 residues long. The CDR3 region has the DNA TGTGCCTGGAGCGCACGGCCCGGGGAGCAGTACTTC. Its protein is CAWSARPGEQYF. Using reference TRBV30 and TRBJ2-7 for the parts outside the CDR3, the full variable domain is SQTIHQWPATLVQPVGSPLSLECTVEGTSNPNLYWYRQAAGRGLQLLFYSVGIGQISSEVPQNLSASRPQDRQFILSSKKLLLSDSGFYLCAWSARPGEQYFGPGTRLTVT.

This clonotype was counted at least ten times. This chain joins TRBV27 and TRBJ2-5; TRBD1 might be the D (5 bases). Deletions cut 0 bases from V and 2 bases from J, with 7 bases between. Germline V CDR1 and CDR2: MNHEY, SMNVEV (reference sequence). This CDR3 contains 14 residues. The CDR3: CASSLSRTQETQYF. CDR3 DNA sequence: TGTGCCAGCAGTTTATCCAGGACACAAGAGACCCAGTACTTC.

The table lists this clonotype with a few counts. The DNA for the CDR3 is TGTGCCAGCAGCTTAGAACTCCTGCAGGGAAGCCGCGCTGAAGCTTTCTTT. This encodes CASSLELLQGSRAEAFF. The V call is TRBV11-2, the J call TRBJ1-1, with a weak D call TRBD1 (5 bases). Between the trimmed V and J ends, which lost 0 bases and 6 bases, there was a span of 20 bases. Germline V gene data show CDR1 as SGHAT and CDR2 as FQNNGV. The CDR3 runs to 17 residues.

The table lists this clonotype with many counts. The genes are TRBV12-3 or TRBV12-4 and TRBJ2-2, with D possibly being TRBD1 (5 bases). With 7 bases removed from V and 4 bases from J, the gap between germline ends came to 16 bases. The CDR3 consists of 15 residues. CDR3 protein: CASTPRQGPTGELFF. CDR3 DNA: TGTGCCAGCACCCCTCGGCAGGGTCCCACCGGGGAGCTGTTTTTT.

This clonotype was seen more than once but under ten times. The rearrangement links TRBV18 to TRBJ2-5; 9 bases match TRBD2. The CDR3 spans 15 residues. CDR1 KGHSH and CDR2 LQKENI come from the germline V gene. V lost 6 bases to trimming and J lost 1 base; unmatched junction nucleotides: 6. DNA of the CDR3: TGTGCCAGCTCGGCCCTAGCGGGGCTCCAAGAGACCCAGTACTTC. It specifies CASSALAGLQETQYF.

This clonotype came up many times. V gene TRBV25-1 combines with J gene TRBJ2-1, with 7 positions matching TRBD1. The CDR3 extends over 16 amino acids. J gave up 7 bases and V 1 base, and 10 bases lay outside the gene matches. From germline, CDR1 is MGHDK and CDR2 SYGVNS. This chain's CDR3 is CASSEFWGTAKNEQFF. Here the CDR3 DNA reads TGTGCCAGCAGTGAATTCTGGGGGACAGCTAAGAATGAGCAGTTCTTC.

This clonotype was counted ten times or more. This chain joins TRBV24-1 and TRBJ2-7, with D uncertain. The V gene's germline CDR1 is KGHDR and CDR2 SFDVKD. Trimming took off 7 bases at V and 2 bases at J, with 8 bases between the two ends. This CDR3 comprises 12 residues. The DNA of the CDR3 is TGTGCCACCAGGGGCAGCCCCTACGAGCAGTACTTC. This codes for CATRGSPYEQYF.